This is a list of T cell receptor beta chains from one sample in a study of control samples from healthy donors and cancer patients. Produced via immunoSEQ multiplex PCR; TCRdb's table is partial and in-frame only. Counted here are approximately 170,000 clones, around nine tenths occurring once; the ten biggest clones make up roughly 5.3%. The sample taken for sequencing was blood. These receptors were taken from a woman in her 30s in good health. CDR3s include the opening cysteine and the closing phenylalanine or tryptophan. Each record gives: CDR3 protein, CDR3 DNA, J gene, clone size, CDR3 length, D gene, V gene. D genes are given only for firm matches. Clone size, where shown, is once, few, many, or a class for clones that have expanded.

CATSDRPTGELFF TGTGCCACCAGCGATCGTCCCACCGGGGAGCTGTTTTTT TRBJ2-2 NA 13 NA TRBV24-1
CASSDSGQGFYNSPLHF TGTGCCAGCAGCGACTCGGGACAGGGATTCTATAATTCACCCCTCCACTTT TRBJ1-6 NA 17 TRBD1 TRBV9
CATDRDSYEQYF TGTGCCACGGACAGGGACTCCTACGAGCAGTACTTC TRBJ2-7 NA 12 TRBD1 TRBV7-9
CSASQAGRNQETQYF TGCAGTGCTAGTCAGGCGGGACGGAACCAAGAGACCCAGTACTTC TRBJ2-5 NA 15 NA TRBV20-1
CATPTGEDGYTF TGTGCCACCCCCACAGGGGAGGATGGCTACACCTTC TRBJ1-2 NA 12 TRBD1 TRBV6-4
CASSQVWEGNEQFF TGTGCCAGCAGCCAAGTCTGGGAGGGGAATGAGCAGTTCTTC TRBJ2-1 NA 14 TRBD2 TRBV3-1/TRBV3-2
CASSRLTEAFF TGTGCCAGCAGTCGACTAACTGAAGCTTTCTTT TRBJ1-1 NA 11 NA TRBV2
CAISRLAGYSNEQFF TGTGCCATCAGTCGACTAGCGGGGTATAGTAATGAGCAGTTCTTC TRBJ2-1 NA 15 TRBD2 TRBV10-3
CASSSSGTGNTEAFF TGTGCCAGCAGTTCTTCCGGGACAGGGAACACTGAAGCTTTCTTT TRBJ1-1 NA 15 TRBD1 TRBV6-5
CSVGTKGTEAFF TGCAGCGTTGGAACCAAGGGGACTGAAGCTTTCTTT TRBJ1-1 NA 12 NA TRBV29-1
CSVEEGNTIYF TGCAGCGTTGAAGAGGGGAACACCATATATTTT TRBJ1-3 NA 11 NA TRBV29-1
CASSPLGGTDTQYF TGTGCCAGCTCACCACTAGGGGGCACAGATACGCAGTATTTT TRBJ2-3 NA 14 NA TRBV18
CASSFASGTYEQYF TGTGCCAGCAGCTTTGCTAGCGGGACCTACGAGCAGTACTTC TRBJ2-7 NA 14 TRBD2 TRBV11-2
CASRPPGHTLKTSNQPQHF TGTGCAAGTCGCCCCCCGGGACACACCCTTAAGACTAGCAATCAGCCCCAGCATTTT TRBJ1-5 NA 19 NA TRBV12-2
CASTLTSLRSYEQYF TGTGCCAGCACCCTAACTAGTTTAAGATCCTACGAGCAGTACTTC TRBJ2-7 NA 15 NA TRBV21-1
CASSQGRGSVVNQPQHF TGTGCCAGCAGCCAAGGGAGGGGGTCCGTTGTCAATCAGCCCCAGCATTTT TRBJ1-5 NA 17 NA TRBV3-1/TRBV3-2
CASSQVGAGEQYF TGTGCCAGCAGCCAAGTGGGAGCGGGGGAGCAGTACTTC TRBJ2-7 NA 13 TRBD2 TRBV3-1/TRBV3-2
CASSEWAPSNQPQHF TGTGCCAGCAGTGAGTGGGCCCCGAGCAATCAGCCCCAGCATTTT TRBJ1-5 NA 15 NA TRBV6-1
CASSYAGRTYEQYF TGTGCCAGCAGTTACGCCGGACGTACCTACGAGCAGTACTTC TRBJ2-7 once 14 NA TRBV6-5
CASSYSPSHEQYF TGTGCCAGCAGTTACTCCCCTTCCCACGAGCAGTACTTC TRBJ2-7 once 13 NA TRBV6-2/TRBV6-3
CAISESTGKGKETQYF TGTGCCATCAGTGAGTCGACAGGGAAGGGGAAAGAGACCCAGTACTTC TRBJ2-5 NA 16 TRBD1 TRBV10-3
CASSFSETQYF TGTGCCAGCAGTTTCTCGGAGACCCAGTACTTC TRBJ2-5 NA 11 NA TRBV12-3/TRBV12-4
CASSSQPTGYGYTF TGTGCCAGTAGTTCCCAACCGACGGGCTATGGCTACACCTTC TRBJ1-2 NA 14 NA TRBV19
CASSPPVGAEAFF TGCGCCAGCAGCCCCCCCGTGGGCGCTGAAGCTTTCTTT TRBJ1-1 NA 13 NA TRBV5-1
CASSLRGQSTDTQYF TGTGCCAGCAGTTTGCGGGGACAGAGCACAGATACGCAGTATTTT TRBJ2-3 few 15 NA TRBV27
CASIGPSYEQYF TGTGCCAGCATCGGCCCCTCTTACGAGCAGTACTTC TRBJ2-7 NA 12 NA TRBV25-1
CASSTYIGTSGPTDTQYF TGTGCCAGCAGTACTTACATCGGGACTAGCGGACCGACAGATACGCAGTATTTT TRBJ2-3 NA 18 TRBD2 TRBV28
CASSLGTANYGYTF TGTGCCAGCAGTTTAGGGACAGCGAACTATGGCTACACCTTC TRBJ1-2 NA 14 TRBD1 TRBV28
CASSPLGQGFTNEKLFF TGTGCCAGCTCACCACTTGGACAGGGGTTTACTAATGAAAAACTGTTTTTT TRBJ1-4 NA 17 TRBD1 TRBV18
CASTFAESSGNTIYF TGTGCCAGCACGTTCGCGGAAAGCTCTGGAAACACCATATATTTT TRBJ1-3 NA 15 NA TRBV6-5
CASSDRSYEQYF TGTGCCAGCAGCGACAGGTCCTACGAGCAGTACTTC TRBJ2-7 NA 12 NA TRBV2
CASSLRQNYGYTF TGTGCCAGCAGTTTACGGCAGAACTATGGCTACACCTTC TRBJ1-2 NA 13 NA TRBV25-1
CASSLVGHADTQYF TGTGCCAGCAGCCTAGTCGGCCATGCGGATACGCAGTATTTT TRBJ2-3 NA 14 NA TRBV7-2
CASSSWDSGNTIYF TGTGCCAGCAGTTCGTGGGACTCTGGAAACACCATATATTTT TRBJ1-3 NA 14 NA TRBV7-9
CASSPPTSGRAGELFF TGTGCCAGCTCACCACCAACTAGCGGGAGGGCCGGGGAGCTGTTTTTT TRBJ2-2 NA 16 TRBD2 TRBV18
CASSLSGGRGNQPQHF TGTGCCAGCAGCTTGTCAGGGGGTCGGGGCAATCAGCCCCAGCATTTT TRBJ1-5 NA 16 TRBD1 TRBV5-6
CASSDGTGGTDTQYF TGTGCCAGCAGTGACGGGACAGGGGGAACAGATACGCAGTATTTT TRBJ2-3 NA 15 TRBD1 TRBV6-4
CASKDKVGPNTEAFF TGCGCCAGCAAGGACAAGGTGGGCCCCAACACTGAAGCTTTCTTT TRBJ1-1 once 15 NA TRBV5-1
CASSPGIFRNEQFF TGTGCCAGCAGTCCCGGGATCTTTAGAAATGAGCAGTTCTTC TRBJ2-1 NA 14 NA TRBV2
CASTRRGEDYGYTF TGTGCCAGTACCAGACGGGGGGAGGACTATGGCTACACCTTC TRBJ1-2 NA 14 NA TRBV19
CASRPTSGTYNEQFF TGTGCCAGCAGACCTACTAGCGGGACTTACAATGAGCAGTTCTTC TRBJ2-1 NA 15 TRBD2 TRBV7-9
CASGTTGTRRAGEQFF TGTGCTAGTGGAACCACCGGGACTAGACGGGCCGGTGAGCAGTTCTTC TRBJ2-1 NA 16 TRBD2 TRBV12-5
CASSQPGLADNEQFF TGTGCCAGCAGCCAACCGGGACTAGCGGACAATGAGCAGTTCTTC TRBJ2-1 NA 15 TRBD2 TRBV3-1/TRBV3-2
CASTFRGGNQPQHF TGTGCCAGCACTTTTAGGGGTGGAAATCAGCCCCAGCATTTT TRBJ1-5 NA 14 NA TRBV27
CASSPLAGRAYQETQYF TGTGCCAGCAGCCCCCTCGCCGGGAGGGCGTACCAAGAGACCCAGTACTTC TRBJ2-5 few 17 TRBD2 TRBV14
CASSVASSVITGELFF TGTGCCAGCAGCGTAGCCAGTAGCGTTATCACCGGGGAGCTGTTTTTT TRBJ2-2 NA 16 NA TRBV9
CAIREGNGPKNEKLFF TGTGCCATCAGGGAGGGGAATGGGCCTAAGAATGAAAAACTGTTTTTT TRBJ1-4 NA 16 NA TRBV10-3
CATSDLVGRDANTGELFF TGTGCCACCAGTGATTTAGTCGGCAGGGACGCGAACACCGGGGAGCTGTTTTTT TRBJ2-2 NA 18 NA TRBV24-1